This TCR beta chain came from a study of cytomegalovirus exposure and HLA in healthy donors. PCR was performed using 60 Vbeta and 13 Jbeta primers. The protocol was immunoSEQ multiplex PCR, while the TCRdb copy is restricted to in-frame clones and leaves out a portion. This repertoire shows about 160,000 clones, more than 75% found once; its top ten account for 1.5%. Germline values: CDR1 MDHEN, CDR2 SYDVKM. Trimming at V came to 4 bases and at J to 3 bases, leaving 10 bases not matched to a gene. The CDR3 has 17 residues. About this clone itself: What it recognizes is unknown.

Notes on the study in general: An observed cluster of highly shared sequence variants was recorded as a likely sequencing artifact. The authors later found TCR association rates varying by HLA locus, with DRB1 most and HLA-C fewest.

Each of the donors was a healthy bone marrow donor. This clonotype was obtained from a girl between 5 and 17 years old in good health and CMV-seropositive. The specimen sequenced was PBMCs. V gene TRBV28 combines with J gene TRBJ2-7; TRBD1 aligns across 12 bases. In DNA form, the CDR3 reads TGTGCCAGCAGTTCGGGACAGGGGGCGGGGCTCAACTACGAGCAGTACTTC. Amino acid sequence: CASSSGQGAGLNYEQYF.